Shown below are 9 T cell receptor beta chains from a single sample sequenced in a study of CD8+ T cells in alopecia areata. Regarding treatment: oral pan-JAK inhibitor, 5-10 mg twice daily. Both peripheral blood and punch biopsies of lesional scalp skin were obtained from patients who had alopecia areata. cDNA serving as the sequencing template came from extracted, reverse transcribed RNA. Some clones are missing from TCRdb's copy, which holds only in-frame ones; the method was immunoSEQ multiplex PCR. The sample holds nearly 7,500 clones; around 60% are singletons and the top ten take about 13%. The starting material was skin, obtained at week 4, from a patient treated with tofacitinib. These receptors came from a human donor with alopecia areata.

The CDR3 sequence: CASSTLQMNTEAFF. The CDR3 DNA sequence: TGTGCCAGCAGCACCCTACAGATGAACACTGAAGCTTTCTTT. The chain has TRBV5-6 and TRBJ1-1; the D is unclear. The CDR3 runs to 14 residues. Per germline, CDR1 SGHDT and CDR2 YYEEEE. Trimming pared 4 bases from V and 0 bases from J, leaving 10 bases between.

The V call is TRBV2, the J call TRBJ1-6, with 7 bases aligning to TRBD1. J lost 10 bases, V lost 6 bases, and 6 bases had no gene match. Germline CDR1 is SNHLY and CDR2 is FYNNEI. CDR3 length: 13 residues. Here the CDR3 reads CASSSEGASPLHF. In DNA, the CDR3 is TGTGCCAGCAGCAGCGAGGGGGCCTCACCCCTCCACTTT.

The chain combines TRBV30 with TRBJ2-1; D is undetermined. Trimming removed 0 bases from V and 6 bases from J, with 6 bases in between. CDR1 is GTSNPN, CDR2 SVGIG, per germline (reference sequence). The CDR3 is made up of 12 amino acids. The CDR3 region is CAWSVRSNEQFF. The CDR3, as DNA: TGTGCCTGGAGTGTACGTTCCAATGAGCAGTTCTTC. Variable domain in full (rest from reference TRBV30 and TRBJ2-1): SQTIHQWPATLVQPVGSPLSLECTVEGTSNPNLYWYRQAAGRGLQLLFYSVGIGQISSEVPQNLSASRPQDRQFILSSKKLLLSDSGFYLCAWSVRSNEQFFGPGTRLTVL.

The chain has TRBV18 and TRBJ2-7; the match to TRBD1 covers 7 bases. The germline V gene has CDR1 KGHSH and CDR2 LQKENI. Trimming cost V 0 bases and J 0 bases; bases outside gene matches: 2. The CDR3 length is 15 residues. CDR3 amino acids: CASSPPGTVSYEQYF. CDR3 sequence (DNA): TGTGCCAGCTCACCACCCGGGACAGTCTCCTACGAGCAGTACTTC.

J is TRBJ1-4 and V is TRBV7-8, with 9 nucleotides matching TRBD1. V lost 5 bases to trimming and J lost 8 bases; unmatched junction nucleotides: 6. The germline gives CDR1 SGHVS, CDR2 FQNEAQ. There are 14 residues in the CDR3. The CDR3 sequence: CASSEQGAEEKLFF. The CDR3, as DNA: TGTGCCAGCAGCGAACAGGGGGCGGAGGAAAAACTGTTTTTT.

This chain uses TRBV5-4 with TRBJ2-7, with 9 bases that match TRBD1. The J segment lost 4 bases and the V segment lost 4 bases, leaving 9 bases of the junction unmatched. CDR1 is SGHNT, CDR2 YYREEE, per germline (reference sequence). The CDR3 is made up of 15 amino acids. The CDR3 nucleotides are TGTGCCAGCAGCGCGGGGACAGGGAAGACGTACGAGCAGTACTTC. It encodes CASSAGTGKTYEQYF.

The gene calls are TRBV14 and TRBJ2-7, with 7 positions matching TRBD1. This CDR3 comprises 16 residues. Germline V gives CDR1 SGHDN, CDR2 FVKESK. V was clipped by 4 bases and J by 6 bases; unmatched bases: 15. DNA of the CDR3: TGTGCCAGCAGCCCCCGTGCCGACAGGGTTGACGGCGAGCAGTACTTC. It is translated as CASSPRADRVDGEQYF.

This clone has more than one count but fewer than ten. This chain joins TRBV7-2 and TRBJ1-6; D is possibly TRBD1 (5 bases). The CDR3 totals 15 residues. Trimming cost V 6 bases and J 1 base, with 10 bases left between them. Germline V gives CDR1 SGHTA, CDR2 FQGNSA. In DNA, the CDR3 is TGTGCCAGCAGGGGAGAGGGGTCCTATAATTCACCCCTCCACTTT. Its translation is CASRGEGSYNSPLHF.

J is TRBJ2-7 and V is TRBV27; D gene ambiguous. Trimming stripped 0 bases from V and 1 base from J, with 4 bases between. The CDR3 runs 13 residues. The V gene's germline CDR1 is MNHEY and CDR2 SMNVEV (reference sequence). The CDR3 region has the DNA TGTGCCAGCAGTTTATCCCCATCCTACGAGCAGTACTTC. Residues: CASSLSPSYEQYF.